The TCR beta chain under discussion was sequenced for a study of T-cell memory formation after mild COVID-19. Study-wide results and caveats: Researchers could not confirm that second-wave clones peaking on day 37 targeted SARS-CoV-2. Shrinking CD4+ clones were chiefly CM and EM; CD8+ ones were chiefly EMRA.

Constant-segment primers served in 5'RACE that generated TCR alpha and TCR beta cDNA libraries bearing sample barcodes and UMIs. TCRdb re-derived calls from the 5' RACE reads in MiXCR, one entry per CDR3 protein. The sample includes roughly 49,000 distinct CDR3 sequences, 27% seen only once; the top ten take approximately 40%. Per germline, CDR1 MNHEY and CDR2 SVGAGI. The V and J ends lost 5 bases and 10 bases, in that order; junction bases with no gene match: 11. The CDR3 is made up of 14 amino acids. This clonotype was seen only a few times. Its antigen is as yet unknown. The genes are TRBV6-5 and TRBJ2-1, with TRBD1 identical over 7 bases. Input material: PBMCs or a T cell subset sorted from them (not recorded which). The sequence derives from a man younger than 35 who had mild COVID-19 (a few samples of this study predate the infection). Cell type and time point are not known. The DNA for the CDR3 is TGTGCCAGCAGTCCAATGACAGGGTGGGAGGAGCAGTTCTTC. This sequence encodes CASSPMTGWEEQFF.